One and the same sample provided the 20 T cell receptor beta chains below, sequenced in a study of cytomegalovirus exposure and HLA in healthy donors. The PCR ran on 60 Vbeta and 13 Jbeta primers. TCRdb's table, derived via immunoSEQ multiplex PCR, lists solely in-frame clones and lacks some. Of roughly 110,000 clones in the sample, 75% were seen once. The sample comprised PBMCs. These receptors originate from a male donor in good health and CMV-seropositive.

By share, this clone ranks as medium-sized. The chain links TRBV28 to TRBJ1-2, with 11 bases fitting TRBD1. This CDR3 comprises 15 residues. Germline values: CDR1 MDHEN, CDR2 SYDVKM. V lost 2 bases to trimming and J lost 8 bases; unmatched junction nucleotides: 7. CDR3 in DNA: TGTGCCAGCAGTTTAGTGGACAGGGGGCTCAGGGGCTACACCTTC. Its translation: CASSLVDRGLRGYTF.

This chain links TRBV7-9 with TRBJ2-7; TRBD2 aligns across 13 bases. This CDR3 has 15 residues. The V gene's germline CDR1 is SEHNR and CDR2 FQNEAQ (reference sequence). The ends lost 2 bases at V and 9 bases at J; junction bases unmatched: 7. The CDR3 is CASSLRGTSGVGQYF. The CDR3 nucleotides read TGTGCCAGCAGCTTAAGAGGGACTAGCGGGGTCGGGCAGTACTTC.

The chain is built from TRBV7-8 and TRBJ2-1; 9 bases are shared with TRBD2. The CDR3 is 15 residues long. Germline CDR1 reads SGHVS; CDR2 reads FQNEAQ. Trimming removed 0 bases from V and 5 bases from J; junction bases left unmatched: 2. CDR3 residues: CASSLAGLADNEQFF. The CDR3 bases are TGTGCCAGCAGCTTAGCGGGACTAGCAGACAATGAGCAGTTCTTC.

The J gene is TRBJ2-7, the V gene TRBV5-4; D remains ambiguous. The V end lost 4 bases, the J end lost 5 bases, and 7 bases lay between the germline ends. This CDR3 contains 11 residues. Germline CDR1 reads SGHNT; CDR2 reads YYREEE (reference sequence). The CDR3 here is CASSSNHEQYF. In DNA form, the CDR3 reads TGTGCCAGCAGCAGCAACCACGAGCAGTACTTC.

The chain has TRBV14 and TRBJ2-6, with TRBD1 matching over 8 bases. The CDR3 has 18 amino acids. CDR1 and CDR2 from the germline V gene are SGHDN and FVKESK. V shed 2 bases and J 0 bases; nucleotides not matched to a gene: 6. The CDR3 spells CASSQTRDRRSGANVLTF. The CDR3 DNA reads as TGTGCCAGCAGCCAAACCCGGGACAGGCGCTCTGGGGCCAACGTCCTGACTTTC.

This clone was observed once. The chain recombines TRBV2 with TRBJ2-1, with 7 positions matching TRBD1. CDR3 size: 16 residues. Germline V gene lookup returns CDR1 SNHLY and CDR2 FYNNEI. Unmatched junction bases numbered 13, after V lost 6 bases and J lost 5 bases. The CDR3 DNA reads TGTGCCAGCAGAGGGGTCCGGGACAGTAACAACAATGAGCAGTTCTTC. Protein sequence: CASRGVRDSNNNEQFF.

This clone was counted a few times. The chain employs TRBV30 and TRBJ2-5, with D uncertain. From germline, CDR1 is GTSNPN and CDR2 SVGIG (reference sequence). The CDR3 length is 13 residues. Trimming removed 0 bases from V and 0 bases from J, with 5 bases in between. DNA of the CDR3: TGTGCCTGGAGTGTCTCGTACCAAGAGACCCAGTACTTC. Its translation: CAWSVSYQETQYF. Based on the CDR3 plus reference TRBV30 and TRBJ2-5, the full variable domain is SQTIHQWPATLVQPVGSPLSLECTVEGTSNPNLYWYRQAAGRGLQLLFYSVGIGQISSEVPQNLSASRPQDRQFILSSKKLLLSDSGFYLCAWSVSYQETQYFGPGTRLLVL.

As to this clone: This specimen includes other DNA sequences encoding the same CDR3. This chain uses TRBV5-1 with TRBJ1-5; D remains unclear. The V and J ends lost 0 bases and 2 bases respectively, with 9 bases between them. CDR1 is SGHRS and CDR2 is YFSETQ in the germline V gene. The CDR3 length is 15 residues. CDR3 in amino acids: CASSLEGGGNQPQHF. The CDR3 region has the DNA TGCGCCAGCAGCTTGGAGGGAGGTGGCAATCAGCCCCAGCATTTT.

Comment on this clone: This same CDR3 is encoded by further DNA sequences in the sample. The DNA for the CDR3 is TGCGCCAGCAGCCAAGATCGGGAGGTCTTCTACTCACCCCTCCACTTT. Translation: CASSQDREVFYSPLHF. The gene calls are TRBV4-3 and TRBJ1-6, with unresolved D. The germline gives CDR1 LGHNA, CDR2 YSLEER. The germline V and J ends were trimmed by 0 bases and 10 bases, with 16 bases remaining between them. The CDR3 is made up of 16 amino acids.

This chain joins TRBV5-1 and TRBJ1-1; 7 bases fit TRBD1. The junction had 4 bases not matched to a gene; V was cut back by 1 base and J by 1 base. Germline V gene lookup returns CDR1 SGHRS and CDR2 YFSETQ. The CDR3 consists of 15 residues. CDR3 bases: TGCGCCAGCAGCTTGAGGGGGCAGGGGAACACTGAAGCTTTCTTT. Residues: CASSLRGQGNTEAFF.

The chain carries TRBV9 and TRBJ2-7, with 9 bases matching TRBD1. CDR3 length equals 15 residues. Per germline, CDR1 SGDLS and CDR2 YYNGEE. Trimming took 1 base from V and 3 from J; bases not matched to a gene: 5. CDR3 nucleotide sequence: TGTGCCAGCAGCGTAACCGGGACAGGGCACTACGAGCAGTACTTC. It encodes CASSVTGTGHYEQYF.

The chain combines TRBV25-1 with TRBJ1-2, with 9 bases matching TRBD1. The CDR3 is made up of 15 amino acids. After removal of 0 bases from V and 8 bases from J, the junction contained 7 bases not matched to a gene. Germline CDR1 is MGHDK and CDR2 is SYGVNS. The CDR3 DNA reads as TGTGCCAGCAGTGAATATATAGGGGACAGGGCAGGCTACACCTTC. This sequence encodes CASSEYIGDRAGYTF.

The J gene is TRBJ1-3, the V gene TRBV5-6; the D is unclear. In germline, CDR1 is SGHDT, CDR2 YYEEEE. V was shortened by 0 bases and J by 0 bases, with 7 bases between the two germline ends. This CDR3 region has 15 residues. Here the CDR3 reads CASSLDRYSGNTIYF. The DNA for the CDR3 is TGTGCCAGCAGCTTGGACAGATACTCTGGAAACACCATATATTTT.

The chain carries TRBV30 and TRBJ2-7; 11 bases are a match to TRBD1. CDR3 length: 13 amino acids. J was trimmed by 0 bases and V by 5 bases; bases with no gene match: 0. Looked up from germline, CDR1 is GTSNPN and CDR2 is SVGIG (reference sequence). CDR3 sequence: CAWGTGGSYEQYF. CDR3 in DNA: TGTGCCTGGGGGACAGGGGGCTCCTACGAGCAGTACTTC.

The rearrangement links TRBV19 to TRBJ1-2, with 9 bases that match TRBD1. V was clipped by 7 bases and J by 3 bases; unmatched bases: 9. CDR3 length: 15 residues. Germline lookup yields CDR1 LNHDA and CDR2 SQIVND (reference sequence). CDR3 loop: CASTVPGQGYYGYTF. In nucleotides, the CDR3 is TGTGCCAGTACAGTCCCGGGACAGGGTTACTATGGCTACACCTTC.

This chain uses TRBV29-1 with TRBJ2-3, with D uncertain. CDR1 SQVTM and CDR2 ANQGSEA come from the germline V gene. This CDR3 has 15 amino acids. V was cut by 4 bases and J by 0 bases, with 14 bases left in between. The CDR3 DNA reads as TGCAGCGTTGTCCCCGAGGCCACTAGCACAGATACGCAGTATTTT. Translated: CSVVPEATSTDTQYF.

The CDR3 DNA reads as TGCAGTGCTAGCCGTACCGCCTACCAGTACTTC. It specifies CSASRTAYQYF. The gene calls are TRBV20-1 and TRBJ2-5; the D is unclear. The CDR3 runs 11 residues. The V gene's germline CDR1 is DFQATT and CDR2 SNEGSKA (reference sequence). Trimming pared 3 bases from V and 10 bases from J, leaving 12 bases between.

The V gene is TRBV4-1, the J gene TRBJ2-5, with TRBD1 identical over 8 bases. With V trimmed by 2 bases and J by 5 bases, 4 bases remained unmatched. The CDR3 spans 14 residues. CDR1 and CDR2 (germline): MGHRA, YSYEKL. CDR3 loop: CASSQRTGWETQYF. The CDR3 DNA follows: TGCGCCAGCAGCCAAAGGACAGGGTGGGAGACCCAGTACTTC.

This clone was detected only once. The rearrangement joins TRBV29-1 to TRBJ2-7; 7 nucleotides align to TRBD1. Looked up from germline, CDR1 is SQVTM and CDR2 is ANQGSEA. V shed 0 bases, J shed 5 bases, and the junction held 7 bases outside the gene matches. CDR3 length: 14 amino acids. CDR3 residues: CSVEEGDRLHEQYF. The CDR3 DNA reads as TGCAGCGTTGAAGAGGGGGACAGATTACACGAGCAGTACTTC.

This chain joins TRBV21-1 and TRBJ2-1; TRBD1, the table's D call, was not compared with the DNA. TRBV21-1 is marked as a pseudogene. The CDR3 spans 14 residues. In DNA, the CDR3 is TGTGCCAGCAGCAGAGACAGGGGTTACAATGAGCAGTTCTTC. This sequence encodes CASSRDRGYNEQFF.